The clone carrying this T cell receptor beta chain was observed a single time. Data came from immunoSEQ multiplex PCR; TCRdb stores just in-frame clones and leaves some out. The table includes under 65,000 clones, 75% to 95% detected once. This sample is drawn from a study of blood T cell repertoires in COVID-19. Across the whole study: Samples representing acute and convalescent COVID-19 were sourced from the United States, Italy and Spain. In each case, the material was cDNA or gDNA derived from T cells, B-cell-depleted T cells, or PBMCs.

Trimming removed 3 bases at V and 4 bases at J, with 7 bases between. The CDR3 contains 12 residues. Germline CDR1 reads GTSNPN; CDR2 reads SVGIG (reference sequence). V usage is TRBV30 and J usage is TRBJ1-5; D perhaps matches TRBD1 (6 bases). The specimen sequenced was peripheral blood. The TCR sequence derives from a man older than 75 with acute or convalescent COVID-19. The DNA of the CDR3 is TGTGCCTGGAGGCAGGGGAATCAGCCCCAGCATTTT. Its translation: CAWRQGNQPQHF.